The 8 T cell receptor beta chains below come from one sample, sequenced in a study of shared clonotypes between healthy human individuals. Generated by immunoSEQ multiplex PCR, the TCRdb table keeps only in-frame clones and is missing some. Among around 510,000 clones listed, approximately 94% were seen once. The specimen was naive CD4+ T cells sorted from blood. Stated subset: CD45RA+ positively selected. The receptors derive from a woman in her twenties or thirties in good health.

V and J are TRBV10-1 and TRBJ2-2; D possibly uses TRBD1 or TRBD2 (5 bases each). V lost 3 bases and J 5 bases, leaving 13 bases between the germline ends. This CDR3 is 15 amino acids long. Germline CDR1 is WNHNN and CDR2 is SYGVQD (reference sequence). The CDR3, as DNA: TGCGCCAGCAGTGAAAAGGGGAGAGGAACCGGGGAGCTGTTTTTT. Residues: CASSEKGRGTGELFF.

The chain recombines TRBV5-1 with TRBJ2-5, with no clear D. Germline V gives CDR1 SGHRS, CDR2 YFSETQ. V lost 0 bases, J lost 4 bases, and 7 bases lay in between. The CDR3 is 13 amino acids. CDR3: CASSLAVPETQYF. Written as DNA, the CDR3 is TGCGCCAGCAGCTTGGCGGTGCCAGAGACCCAGTACTTC.

The CDR3 loop is CASSPGRVNEQFF. The CDR3 DNA reads as TGTGCCAGCTCACCCGGCCGGGTTAATGAGCAGTTCTTC. This chain links TRBV18 with TRBJ2-1; D remains unclear. This CDR3 spans 13 amino acids. Trimming left V 3 bases short and J 7 bases short, with 10 bases between. Per germline, CDR1 KGHSH and CDR2 LQKENI.

The chain uses TRBV7-9 and TRBJ2-3, with no clear D. Trimming removed 3 bases from V and 0 bases from J, with 13 bases in between. CDR1 is SEHNR, CDR2 FQNEAQ, per germline (reference sequence). The CDR3 is 16 amino acids. The CDR3 here is CASSLLVYASTDTQYF. In DNA form, the CDR3 reads TGTGCCAGCAGCTTGTTAGTTTACGCTAGCACAGATACGCAGTATTTT.

The gene calls are TRBV5-4 and TRBJ2-2; perhaps TRBD2 as D (6 bases). Germline assignment: CDR1 SGHNT and CDR2 YYREEE (reference sequence). The CDR3 sequence is 17 residues long. Between the trimmed V and J ends, which lost 4 bases and 4 bases, there was a span of 20 bases. The CDR3 sequence is CASSHPLARVGTGELFF. In DNA form, the CDR3 reads TGTGCCAGCAGCCACCCCCTAGCGAGGGTGGGCACCGGGGAGCTGTTTTTT.

The rearrangement joins TRBV4-1 to TRBJ2-7; 13 bases are a match to TRBD2. Germline CDR1 MGHRA, CDR2 YSYEKL. V lost 0 bases and J lost 1; bases outside the gene matches: 12. The CDR3 consists of 20 residues. The CDR3 spells CASSQDLGTSGMGDSYEQYF. The CDR3 DNA sequence: TGCGCCAGCAGCCAAGATCTCGGGACTAGCGGGATGGGGGATTCCTACGAGCAGTACTTC.

Comment on this clone: This same CDR3 is encoded by further DNA sequences in the sample. CDR3 coding DNA: TGTGCCATCAGTGAATCTGGAAACACCATATATTTT. It is translated as CAISESGNTIYF. The chain uses TRBV10-3 and TRBJ1-3; D not certain. V shed 3 bases and J shed 1 base, with 1 base lying between them. This CDR3 has 12 amino acids. Germline lookup yields CDR1 ENHRY and CDR2 SYGVKD.

V and J are TRBV27 and TRBJ2-1, with 10 bases identical to TRBD2. J lost 4 bases, V lost 2 bases, and 2 bases had no gene match. The CDR3 has 15 amino acids. CDR1 is MNHEY and CDR2 is SMNVEV in the germline V gene (reference sequence). In DNA form, the CDR3 reads TGTGCCAGCAGTTTACTAGCGGGAGTGTACAATGAGCAGTTCTTC. It encodes CASSLLAGVYNEQFF.